This TCR beta chain was sequenced for a study of Graves' ophthalmopathy and Graves' hyperthyroidism. For this clonotype: This may stem from a read error, because a much larger clone lies one nucleotide away.

Other autoimmune diseases, uncontrolled infections, pregnancy and lactation each led to patient exclusion. RNA transcripts provided the template for amplifying TCR beta CDR3 regions. Investigators did first-round RT-PCR with HTBI primers, then second-round multiplex PCR. TCRdb reanalysed the multiplex PCR reads using MiXCR and keeps one entry per CDR3 protein. The repertoire holds some 370,000 distinct CDR3 sequences, with about 17% as singletons. The receptor's source is an adult woman with stable Graves' hyperthyroidism. Sequencing used peripheral blood.

The CDR3 is CATSDPHQRPKHF. The CDR3 DNA is TGTGCCACCAGTGACCCCCACCAGCGGCCCAAGCATTTT. V gene TRBV24-1 combines with J gene TRBJ1-5, with unresolved D. Germline CDR1 and CDR2: KGHDR and SFDVKD. The CDR3 spans 13 residues.